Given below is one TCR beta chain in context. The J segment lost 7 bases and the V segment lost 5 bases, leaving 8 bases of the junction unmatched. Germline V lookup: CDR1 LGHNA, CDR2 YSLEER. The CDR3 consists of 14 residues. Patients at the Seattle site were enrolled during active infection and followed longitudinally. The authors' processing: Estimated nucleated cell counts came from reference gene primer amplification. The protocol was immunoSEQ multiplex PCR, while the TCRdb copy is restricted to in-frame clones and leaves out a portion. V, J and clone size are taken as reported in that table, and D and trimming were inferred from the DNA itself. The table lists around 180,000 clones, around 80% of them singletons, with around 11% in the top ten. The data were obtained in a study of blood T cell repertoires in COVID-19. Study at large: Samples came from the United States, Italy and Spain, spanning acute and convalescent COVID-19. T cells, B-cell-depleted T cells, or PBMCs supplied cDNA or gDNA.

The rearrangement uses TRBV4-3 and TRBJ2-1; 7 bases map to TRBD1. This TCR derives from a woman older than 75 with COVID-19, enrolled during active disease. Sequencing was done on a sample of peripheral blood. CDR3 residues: CASSIRQGWNEQFF. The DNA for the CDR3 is TGCGCCAGCAGCATTAGACAGGGTTGGAATGAGCAGTTCTTC.